The next 20 T cell receptor beta chains were all read from a single sample in a study of identical twins. TCRdb processed the 5' RACE reads anew with MiXCR; each CDR3 protein has one entry. The sample lists 200,000 to 250,000 distinct CDR3 sequences; approximately 7.9% were seen once. The data also belong to a second study, concerning yellow fever vaccine responses in identical twins.

The sample was CD8+ T cells sorted from blood. The receptors come from a woman between 18 and 29 years old in good health.

This clonotype was counted many times. The rearrangement links TRBV29-1 to TRBJ2-1, with D unclear. Germline lookup yields CDR1 SQVTM and CDR2 ANQGSEA. Trimming removed 4 bases from V and 4 bases from J, with 11 bases in between. This CDR3 contains 13 residues. CDR3 bases: TGCAGCGTTGGCGACTCCGCGTACAATGAGCAGTTCTTC. Translation gives CSVGDSAYNEQFF.

The rearrangement links TRBV3-1 to TRBJ1-4; D is undetermined. Germline lookup yields CDR1 LGHDT and CDR2 YNNKEL (reference sequence). The CDR3 covers 15 residues. Trimming left V 3 bases short and J 2 bases short, with 10 bases between. The DNA for the CDR3 is TGTGCCAGCAGCCATTTAGGCGGGACTAATGAAAAACTGTTTTTT. Amino acid sequence: CASSHLGGTNEKLFF.

This clonotype turned up a few times. The chain recombines TRBV4-1 with TRBJ2-7, with D hard to call. The germline V gene has CDR1 MGHRA and CDR2 YSYEKL. The germline V and J ends were trimmed by 2 bases and 6 bases, with 11 bases remaining between them. The CDR3 contains 13 residues. CDR3 in DNA: TGCGCCAGCAGCCAAACCAAAACTCGCGAGCAGTACTTC. It is translated as CASSQTKTREQYF.

In its sample, this clonotype was seen a few times. This rearrangement joins TRBV5-6 to TRBJ2-5, with TRBD1 identical over 7 bases. This CDR3 has 15 amino acids. The ends lost 4 bases at V and 5 bases at J; junction bases unmatched: 11. In germline, CDR1 is SGHDT, CDR2 YYEEEE. The CDR3 spells CASSSKGTEEETQYF. CDR3 bases: TGTGCCAGCAGCAGCAAGGGGACAGAGGAGGAGACCCAGTACTTC.

This clonotype showed up many times. This chain uses TRBV5-6 with TRBJ2-5, with unresolved D. The CDR3 runs to 14 residues. Germline loops: CDR1 SGHDT, CDR2 YYEEEE. The V gene lost 1 base and the J gene lost 1 base, with 8 bases spanning the gap. This CDR3 is CASSLSVPQETQYF. For the CDR3, the DNA is TGTGCCAGCAGCTTGAGCGTACCCCAAGAGACCCAGTACTTC.

The table lists this clonotype with many counts. The chain has TRBV28 and TRBJ2-1; 8 nucleotides agree with TRBD2. The length of the CDR3 is 16 residues. Trimming removed 1 base from V and 6 bases from J; junction bases left unmatched: 8. The germline V gene encodes CDR1 MDHEN and CDR2 SYDVKM. The CDR3 spells CASSLYSGGPVNEQFF. The CDR3 DNA reads TGTGCCAGCAGTTTATACTCGGGAGGGCCGGTCAATGAGCAGTTCTTC.

In this sample, this clonotype turned up a few times. The chain is built from TRBV7-9 and TRBJ2-7, with TRBD2 matching over 12 bases. Germline trimming cut 6 bases from V and 5 bases from J; bases unmatched to any gene: 8. Germline V CDR1 and CDR2: SEHNR, FQNEAQ (reference sequence). This CDR3 has 15 residues. DNA for the CDR3: TGTGCCAGCAGTTCGACTAGCGGGAGCCTCGACGAGCAGTACTTC. This translates into CASSSTSGSLDEQYF.

As for this clonotype: Because the CDR3 is missing its conserved closing phenylalanine or tryptophan, this is likely a read error. CDR3 nucleotide sequence: TGTGCCAGCAAGACTAGCTGGGACAATGAGCAGTTCTCC. The encoded protein is CASKTSWDNEQFS. The rearrangement joins TRBV12-3 or TRBV12-4 to TRBJ2-1; 7 bases are a match to TRBD2. The CDR3 loop spans 13 amino acids. Unmatched junction bases numbered 5, after V lost 7 bases and J lost 5 bases.

This clonotype was seen many times. The chain has TRBV28 and TRBJ1-5; the D gene is possibly TRBD1 (5 bases). The V gene lost 3 bases and the J gene lost 2 bases, with 17 bases spanning the gap. The CDR3 covers 17 residues. Looked up from germline, CDR1 is MDHEN and CDR2 is SYDVKM. The DNA of the CDR3 is TGTGCCAGCAGTTTGATTCAGGGAGGATTTGGCAATCAGCCCCAGCATTTT. This gives the protein CASSLIQGGFGNQPQHF. The complete variable domain, with remaining parts taken from reference TRBV28 and TRBJ1-5, reads DVKVTQSSRYLVKRTGEKVFLECVQDMDHENMFWYRQDPGLGLRLIYFSYDVKMKEKGDIPEGYSVSREKKERFSLILESASTNQTSMYLCASSLIQGGFGNQPQHFGDGTRLSIL.

This chain connects TRBV6-4 to TRBJ2-3; 11 bases agree with TRBD2. Germline-derived CDR1 and CDR2 are MRHNA and SNTAGT. This CDR3 has 19 amino acids. Trimming at V came to 10 bases and at J to 2 bases, leaving 20 bases not matched to a gene. The CDR3 region has the DNA TGTGCCATCAGCCTTGTCGCTGATAGCGGGGGGGCGATCACAGATACGCAGTATTTT. It encodes CAISLVADSGGAITDTQYF.

This clonotype was seen only a few times. CDR3 sequence reads: CASSPRTGGSSYNEQFF. The CDR3 nucleotides read TGTGCCAGCAGCCCTCGGACAGGGGGGAGCTCCTACAATGAGCAGTTCTTC. The chain couples TRBV7-6 to TRBJ2-1; TRBD1 agrees at 10 bases. The CDR3 runs to 17 residues. The V gene's germline CDR1 is SGHVS and CDR2 FNYEAQ. The junction had 7 bases not matched to a gene; V was cut back by 5 bases and J by 0 bases.

The chain carries TRBV7-9 and TRBJ1-2, with D perhaps TRBD1 (5 bases). Germline V gene sequence: CDR1 SEHNR, CDR2 FQNEAQ (reference sequence). Trimming took off 8 bases at V and 8 bases at J, with 18 bases between the two ends. The CDR3 is 13 residues long. In nucleotides, the CDR3 is TGTGCCAGCGCCGCGGGGGGAGGGAACGGCTACACCTTC. Translation gives CASAAGGGNGYTF. Using reference TRBV7-9 and TRBJ1-2 for the parts outside the CDR3, the full variable domain is DTGVSQNPRHKITKRGQNVTFRCDPISEHNRLYWYRQTLGQGPEFLTYFQNEAQLEKSRLLSDRFSAERPKGSFSTLEIQRTEQGDSAMYLCASAAGGGNGYTFGSGTRLTVV.

As concerns this clonotype: A read error is possible here, since a much larger clone lies one base away. The J gene is TRBJ2-5, the V gene TRBV4-1, with D possibly TRBD2 on 5 matching bases. V lost 1 base to trimming and J lost 0 bases, with 6 bases between them. From germline, CDR1 is MGHRA and CDR2 YSYEKL. The length of the CDR3 is 14 residues. CDR3 sequence: CASSQVGDQETQYF. The CDR3 nucleotides read TGCGCCAGCAGCCAAGTGGGAGACCAAGAGACCCAGTACTTC.

V usage is TRBV6-1 and J usage is TRBJ2-4, with a weak D call TRBD2 (6 bases). Germline values: CDR1 MNHNS, CDR2 SASEGT. The CDR3 loop spans 15 amino acids. The V end lost 1 base, the J end lost 8 bases, and 15 bases lay between the germline ends. The CDR3 region has the DNA TGTGCCAGCAGTGAAGAGCATCGTAGGAGGGACATTCAGTACTTC. Amino acids: CASSEEHRRRDIQYF.

This clonotype turned up a few times. The chain combines TRBV24-1 with TRBJ2-6; D ambiguous. The CDR3 totals 16 residues. Deletions cut 4 bases from V and 4 bases from J, with 13 bases between. Germline V gene sequence: CDR1 KGHDR, CDR2 SFDVKD. Here the CDR3 DNA reads TGTGCCACCAGTGAGGCCGCGTTAACGGGGGCCAACGTCCTGACTTTC. Its translation is CATSEAALTGANVLTF.

This clonotype appeared many times. This sequence joins TRBV4-1 and TRBJ2-5; TRBD2 aligns across 10 bases. CDR1 is MGHRA and CDR2 is YSYEKL in the germline V gene. The V and J ends lost 3 bases and 11 bases, in that order; junction bases with no gene match: 6. This CDR3 region has 13 residues. CDR3 DNA sequence: TGCGCCAGCAGCCAGGGGGGACTAGCGACACAGTACTTC. Its protein is CASSQGGLATQYF.

At least ten counts were recorded for this clonotype. V is TRBV3-1 and J is TRBJ2-1; TRBD1 agrees at 8 bases. Germline loops: CDR1 LGHDT, CDR2 YNNKEL (reference sequence). The length of the CDR3 is 14 residues. Trimming at V came to 7 bases and at J to 0 bases, leaving 2 bases not matched to a gene. In DNA form, the CDR3 reads TGTGCCAGCACAGGGGGCATCTCCTACAATGAGCAGTTCTTC. It translates to CASTGGISYNEQFF.

V usage is TRBV20-1 and J usage is TRBJ2-7, with D hard to call. CDR1 and CDR2 from the germline V gene are DFQATT and SNEGSKA (reference sequence). Trimming pared 2 bases from V and 2 bases from J, leaving 13 bases between. The CDR3 runs to 14 residues. As DNA, the CDR3 is TGCAGTGCTAGACCGCCTCCGAGACCCTACGAGCAGTACTTC. This encodes CSARPPPRPYEQYF.

This clonotype was seen at least ten times. The genes are TRBV5-6 and TRBJ2-1; 8 bases are shared with TRBD1. The CDR3 length is 15 residues. V lost 0 bases and J lost 2; bases outside the gene matches: 1. Per germline, CDR1 SGHDT and CDR2 YYEEEE. CDR3 coding DNA: TGTGCCAGCAGCTTGGGGACAGGGACCTACAATGAGCAGTTCTTC. It translates to CASSLGTGTYNEQFF.

This clonotype turned up a few times. The chain links TRBV4-1 to TRBJ2-7; perhaps TRBD2 as D (5 bases). The CDR3 is 14 residues long. V lost 0 bases and J lost 3, with 9 bases in between. Germline CDR1 reads MGHRA; CDR2 reads YSYEKL. The CDR3, as DNA: TGCGCCAGCAGCCAAGAGTCCGGGGTCTACGAGCAGTACGTC. It yields the protein CASSQESGVYEQYV.